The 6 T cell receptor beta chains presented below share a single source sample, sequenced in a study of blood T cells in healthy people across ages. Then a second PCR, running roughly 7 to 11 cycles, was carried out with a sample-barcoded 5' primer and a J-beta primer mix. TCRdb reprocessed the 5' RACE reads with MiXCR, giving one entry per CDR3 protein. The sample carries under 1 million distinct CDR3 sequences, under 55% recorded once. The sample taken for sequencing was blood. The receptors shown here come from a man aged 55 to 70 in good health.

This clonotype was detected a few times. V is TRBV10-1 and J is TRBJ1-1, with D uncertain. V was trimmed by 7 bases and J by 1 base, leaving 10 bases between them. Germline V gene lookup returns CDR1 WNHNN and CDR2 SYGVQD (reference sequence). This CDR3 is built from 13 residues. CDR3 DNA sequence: TGCGCCAGCAAGCGGTCCCAGAACACTGAAGCTTTCTTT. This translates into CASKRSQNTEAFF.

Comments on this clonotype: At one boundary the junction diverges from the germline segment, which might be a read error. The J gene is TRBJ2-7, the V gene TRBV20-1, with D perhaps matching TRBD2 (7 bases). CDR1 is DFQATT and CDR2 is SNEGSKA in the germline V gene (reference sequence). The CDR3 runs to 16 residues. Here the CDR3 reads CSTRRGGAGAFYEQYF. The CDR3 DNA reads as TGCAGTACTAGGAGGGGAGGGGCGGGGGCCTTCTACGAGCAGTACTTC.

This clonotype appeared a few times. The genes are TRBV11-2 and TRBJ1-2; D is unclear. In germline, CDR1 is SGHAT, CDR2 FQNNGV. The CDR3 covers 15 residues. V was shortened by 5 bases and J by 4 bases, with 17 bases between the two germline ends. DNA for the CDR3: TGTGCCAGCAGCCCAGATGGCGTCGGAAGCTATGGCTACACCTTC. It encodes CASSPDGVGSYGYTF.

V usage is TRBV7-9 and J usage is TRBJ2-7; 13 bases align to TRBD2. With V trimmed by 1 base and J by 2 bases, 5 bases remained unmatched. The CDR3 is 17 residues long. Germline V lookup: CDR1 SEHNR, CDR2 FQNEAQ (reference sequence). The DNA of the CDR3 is TGTGCCAGCAGCTTAGGGGCTGGGACTAGCGGGGCCTACGAGCAGTACTTC. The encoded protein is CASSLGAGTSGAYEQYF.

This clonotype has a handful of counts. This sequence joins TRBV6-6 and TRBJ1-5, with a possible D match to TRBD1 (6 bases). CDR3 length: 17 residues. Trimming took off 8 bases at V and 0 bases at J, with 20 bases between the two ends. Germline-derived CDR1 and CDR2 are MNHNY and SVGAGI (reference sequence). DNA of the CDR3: TGTGCCAGCCGAACAGGGCCCCAAGGGGATAGCAATCAGCCCCAGCATTTT. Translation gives CASRTGPQGDSNQPQHF.

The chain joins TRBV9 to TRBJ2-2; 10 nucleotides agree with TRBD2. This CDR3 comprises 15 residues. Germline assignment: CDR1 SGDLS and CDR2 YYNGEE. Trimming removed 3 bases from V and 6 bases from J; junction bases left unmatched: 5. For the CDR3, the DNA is TGTGCCAGCAGCGGCGGGACTAGCGTTCCCGGGGAGCTGTTTTTT. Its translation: CASSGGTSVPGELFF.